The 24 T cell receptor beta chains below all came from one sample that was sequenced in a study of response to subunit inactivated influenza vaccine. TCRdb ran MiXCR on the RT-PCR reads and lists one entry per CDR3 protein. The table records some 600,000 distinct CDR3 sequences, 13% to 15% of them present only once. Source: PBMCs from blood, taken around 15 days before vaccination. The origin of the receptors is a man aged 45-60 years who received an inactivated influenza vaccine.

The chain couples TRBV27 to TRBJ2-5; weak D call: TRBD2 (5 bases). V gave up 5 bases and J gave up 1 base, with 17 bases separating them. From germline, CDR1 is MNHEY and CDR2 SMNVEV (reference sequence). The CDR3 sequence is 16 residues long. The CDR3 loop is CASSPIRTRLQETQYF. CDR3 in DNA: TGTGCCAGCAGTCCGATTCGAACTAGGCTCCAAGAGACCCAGTACTTC.

This clonotype was detected a few times. The genes are TRBV18 and TRBJ2-5; 11 bases align to TRBD2. Germline CDR1 and CDR2: KGHSH and LQKENI. V was clipped by 2 bases and J by 2 bases; unmatched bases: 10. The CDR3 loop spans 18 amino acids. The CDR3 DNA reads TGTGCCAGCTCACCATCAACACTAGCGGGAGCGGGGCAAGAGACCCAGTACTTC. Its translation is CASSPSTLAGAGQETQYF.

This clonotype has a handful of counts. The rearrangement uses TRBV20-1 and TRBJ2-7; D gene unclear. V was clipped by 0 bases and J by 1 base, with 10 bases between them. The CDR3 covers 14 residues. The V gene's germline CDR1 is DFQATT and CDR2 SNEGSKA (reference sequence). The CDR3: CSARDYDRSYEQYF. CDR3 DNA: TGCAGTGCTAGAGATTACGATCGATCCTACGAGCAGTACTTC.

This rearrangement joins TRBV10-3 to TRBJ2-3; no firm D call. Per the germline V gene, CDR1 is ENHRY and CDR2 is SYGVKD. The CDR3 consists of 14 residues. The ends were cut back, 3 bases at V and 5 bases at J, with 12 bases in the middle. CDR3 DNA: TGTGCCATCAGTGACAGCCATAGTGGAGATACGCAGTATTTT. This gives the protein CAISDSHSGDTQYF.

The V and J genes are TRBV4-3 and TRBJ2-1, with TRBD2 matching over 13 bases. J lost 5 bases, V lost 4 bases, and 8 bases had no gene match. The CDR3 loop spans 17 amino acids. CDR1 and CDR2 (germline): LGHNA, YSLEER. CDR3 DNA sequence: TGCGCCAGCAGCCGCGGACTAGCGGGGGTTGGCCACAATGAGCAGTTCTTC. This codes for CASSRGLAGVGHNEQFF.

This clonotype was counted between two and nine times. The V and J genes are TRBV5-1 and TRBJ2-7; D may be TRBD1 (7 bases). The CDR3 length is 14 residues. With 4 bases removed from V and 3 bases from J, the gap between germline ends came to 14 bases. Germline V gene sequence: CDR1 SGHRS, CDR2 YFSETQ. In DNA form, the CDR3 reads TGCGCCAGCAGCGCTCGACAGGGACTCTACGAGCAGTACTTC. Amino acids: CASSARQGLYEQYF.

This clonotype turned up a few times. This chain links TRBV7-3 with TRBJ2-2; D remains unclear. V shed 5 bases and J shed 7 bases, with 14 bases lying between them. CDR3 length: 14 residues. Germline CDR1 reads SGHTA; CDR2 reads FQGTGA. CDR3 in DNA: TGTGCCAGCAGCCCCCCCTTTTTCGGCGGGGAGCTGTTTTTT. Translation: CASSPPFFGGELFF.

The V gene is TRBV20-1, the J gene TRBJ2-5; 11 nucleotides line up with TRBD1. The germline V gene has CDR1 DFQATT and CDR2 SNEGSKA (reference sequence). The J segment lost 5 bases and the V segment lost 4 bases, leaving 9 bases of the junction unmatched. The CDR3 loop spans 15 amino acids. DNA for the CDR3: TGCAGTGCTACCCCGGACAGGGGGCAATTGGAGACCCAGTACTTC. Protein: CSATPDRGQLETQYF.

This clonotype turned up a few times. The chain carries TRBV6-2 or TRBV6-3 and TRBJ1-5; D perhaps matches TRBD1 (6 bases). Germline values: CDR1 MNHEY, CDR2 SVGEGT. Trimming removed 4 bases at V and 0 bases at J, with 7 bases between. CDR3 size: 14 residues. The CDR3 spells CASSSRGSNQPQHF. In DNA, the CDR3 is TGTGCCAGCAGTTCCAGGGGTAGCAATCAGCCCCAGCATTTT.

In its sample, this clonotype was seen a few times. CDR3 sequence reads: CASSFQGSSRETQYF. The CDR3, as DNA: TGCGCCAGCAGCTTCCAGGGGAGCAGTAGGGAGACCCAGTACTTC. V is TRBV5-1 and J is TRBJ2-5; D perhaps matches TRBD1 (6 bases). Germline CDR1 reads SGHRS; CDR2 reads YFSETQ. The CDR3 is 15 residues long. V was pared by 2 bases and J by 5 bases, with 16 bases between.

This clonotype was counted many times. The chain joins TRBV5-1 to TRBJ1-1; D is uncertain. The V end was cut by 0 bases, the J end by 5 bases, with 17 bases between. This CDR3 region has 16 residues. The germline gives CDR1 SGHRS, CDR2 YFSETQ. CDR3 in amino acids: CASSLAVLPGGTEAFF. The CDR3 coding sequence is TGCGCCAGCAGCTTGGCGGTCCTTCCTGGAGGGACTGAAGCTTTCTTT.

This clonotype was observed a handful of times. The genes are TRBV29-1 and TRBJ2-7, with D unresolved. Trimming took 6 bases from V and 2 from J, leaving 23 bases between them. This CDR3 has 16 amino acids. Germline V CDR1 and CDR2: SQVTM, ANQGSEA. CDR3 in amino acids: CSVKGLGSTVPYEQYF. CDR3 bases: TGCAGCGTAAAAGGGCTTGGCTCCACGGTACCCTACGAGCAGTACTTC.

This clonotype appeared a few times. Here the CDR3 reads CATSGILGRESYNEQFF. The CDR3 coding sequence is TGTGCCACCAGTGGGATCTTGGGGCGGGAGTCGTACAATGAGCAGTTCTTC. The J gene is TRBJ2-1, the V gene TRBV24-1, with 7 bases lining up with TRBD2. Trimming cost V 5 bases and J 4 bases; bases outside gene matches: 13. This CDR3 has 17 amino acids. CDR1 and CDR2 from the germline V gene are KGHDR and SFDVKD.

Written as DNA, the CDR3 is TGTGCCAGCAATCCCCCGGGACAGGGTTTAAGGCAGCAGTACTTC. It yields the protein CASNPPGQGLRQQYF. The V and J genes are TRBV28 and TRBJ2-7, with TRBD1 identical over 9 bases. Germline loops: CDR1 MDHEN, CDR2 SYDVKM. CDR3 length: 15 residues. V lost 7 bases to trimming and J lost 8 bases; unmatched junction nucleotides: 15.

A note on this clonotype: One end of the junction does not line up with germline, which may come from a read error. The chain combines TRBV2 with TRBJ2-3; maybe TRBD2 (6 bases). Germline V CDR1 and CDR2: SNHLY, FYNNEI. The CDR3 contains 14 residues. CDR3: CASSEGTLTDTQYF. DNA of the CDR3: TGTGCCAGCAGCGAAGGGACTCTCACAGATACGCAGTATTTT. Full variable domain (outside the CDR3, taken from reference TRBV2 and TRBJ2-3): EPEVTQTPSHQVTQMGQEVILRCVPISNHLYFYWYRQILGQKVEFLVSFYNNEISEKSEIFDDQFSVERPDGSNFTLKIRSTKLEDSAMYFCASSEGTLTDTQYFGPGTRLTVL.

The CDR3 loop reads CASSLVVSPLAGVPDTQYF. The CDR3 bases are TGTGCCAGCAGCTTAGTTGTATCTCCTCTAGCGGGGGTCCCAGATACGCAGTATTTT. This chain connects TRBV11-1 to TRBJ2-3; 10 bases align to TRBD2. Germline trimming cut 1 base from V and 4 bases from J; bases unmatched to any gene: 14. Germline-derived CDR1 and CDR2 are SGHAT and FQDESV (reference sequence). The CDR3 sequence is 19 residues long.

This clonotype appeared a few times. This chain joins TRBV2 and TRBJ2-1; 10 nucleotides match TRBD1. This CDR3 comprises 15 residues. V shed 9 bases, J shed 2 bases, and the junction held 7 bases outside the gene matches. Looked up from germline, CDR1 is SNHLY and CDR2 is FYNNEI. CDR3 sequence: CASTRDRGTYNEQFF. In DNA, the CDR3 is TGTGCCAGTACCCGGGACAGGGGTACCTACAATGAGCAGTTCTTC.

The chain joins TRBV7-2 to TRBJ2-1; the D gene is possibly TRBD2 (5 bases). V was shortened by 1 base and J by 5 bases, with 9 bases between the two germline ends. The germline V gene has CDR1 SGHTA and CDR2 FQGNSA. CDR3 length equals 14 residues. CDR3 protein: CASSLVWGDNEQFF. DNA of the CDR3: TGTGCCAGCAGCTTAGTTTGGGGAGACAATGAGCAGTTCTTC.

This clonotype has only a few counts. J is TRBJ2-7 and V is TRBV28; 9 bases are shared with TRBD2. Germline V gene lookup returns CDR1 MDHEN and CDR2 SYDVKM. V shed 4 bases and J 5 bases; nucleotides not matched to a gene: 9. This CDR3 is built from 15 residues. CDR3 sequence reads: CASSSAGGAQDEQYF. In DNA, the CDR3 is TGTGCCAGCAGTTCCGCGGGGGGGGCGCAGGACGAGCAGTACTTC.

The J gene is TRBJ2-3, the V gene TRBV6-1; possible D gene TRBD2, 5 bases. Germline values: CDR1 MNHNS, CDR2 SASEGT. This CDR3 has 14 amino acids. The ends were cut back, 9 bases at V and 4 bases at J, with 17 bases in the middle. The CDR3 nucleotides read TGTGCCAGTTCGGTGAGGGCAAGGTCAGATACGCAGTATTTT. Encoded protein: CASSVRARSDTQYF.

Ten or more counts support this clonotype. The chain combines TRBV3-1 with TRBJ2-5; TRBD2 matches 7 bases. The CDR3 has 14 residues. Germline lookup yields CDR1 LGHDT and CDR2 YNNKEL (reference sequence). Trimming at V came to 3 bases and at J to 4 bases, leaving 5 bases not matched to a gene. Here the CDR3 reads CASSQGTTGETQYF. CDR3 DNA sequence: TGTGCCAGCAGCCAGGGGACTACGGGAGAGACCCAGTACTTC.

This clonotype was observed at least ten times. V usage is TRBV5-1 and J usage is TRBJ2-2; D is perhaps TRBD2 (6 bases). The ends were cut back, 4 bases at V and 6 bases at J, with 16 bases in the middle. This CDR3 spans 15 amino acids. Germline values: CDR1 SGHRS, CDR2 YFSETQ. This CDR3 reads CASSVAGRSSGELFF. The CDR3 nucleotides read TGCGCCAGCAGCGTGGCAGGGAGGAGTTCCGGGGAGCTGTTTTTT. The variable domain in full, with the rest retrieved from reference TRBV5-1 and TRBJ2-2, is KAGVTQTPRYLIKTRGQQVTLSCSPISGHRSVSWYQQTPGQGLQFLFEYFSETQRNKGNFPGRFSGRQFSNSRSEMNVSTLELGDSALYLCASSVAGRSSGELFFGEGSRLTVL.

V and J are TRBV6-1 and TRBJ1-2, with TRBD1 matching 8 bases. V lost 11 bases, J lost 8 bases, and 13 bases stayed unmatched. The CDR3 has 13 amino acids. Germline lookup yields CDR1 MNHNS and CDR2 SASEGT. The CDR3 is CAAPGQEGWGYTF. The CDR3 DNA is TGTGCCGCACCGGGACAGGAGGGTTGGGGCTACACCTTC.

In this sample, this clonotype turned up many times. CDR3 region: CASSGNRVIVHGYTF. The CDR3 nucleotides are TGTGCCAGCAGTGGGAATCGGGTGATTGTGCATGGCTACACCTTC. The chain is built from TRBV28 and TRBJ1-2; D unclear. Germline V lookup: CDR1 MDHEN, CDR2 SYDVKM. The V and J ends lost 5 bases and 6 bases respectively, with 19 bases between them. There are 15 residues in the CDR3.